This T cell receptor (beta chain) emerged from a study of early T cells in non-severe SARS-CoV-2 infection (dated by TCRdb to the early 2020s). Study-wide context: TCR sequencing used bulk RNA from unsorted whole blood, so alpha and beta chains could not be paired.

Set within a cohort of healthcare workers in London, UK, this nested case-control study involved weekly PCR testing of nasopharyngeal swabs along with blood sampling. Healthcare workers were recruited during the week of the UK lockdown, between 23 and 31 March 2020, and followed weekly for up to roughly 15 weeks. Library creation used 5' RACE. The sample was run on a NextSeq 500. In the TCR library protocol, unique molecular identifiers were attached to individual cDNA molecules to correct for PCR bias and sequencing error. Sequencing covered both TCR alpha and beta chains, and within each sample the abundances of alpha and beta sequences were tightly co-correlated. The paper's processing steps were these. Decombinator V4 was used to annotate the V gene, J gene and CDR3 of the TCR sequences. TCRs were defined as expanded if a significant change between any two time points was detected under a Poisson model with p below 0.0001. Abundances of TCRs were expressed as counts per million after normalisation to the total number of TCRs sequenced in each sample. MAIT TCRs were defined by TRAV1-2 paired with TRAJ12, TRAJ20 or TRAJ33, and iNKT TCRs by TRAV10 paired with TRAJ18. A search of VDJdb, accessed on 1 November 2021, was run for TCRs annotated to CMV, EBV and SARS-CoV-2, with TCRs annotated for multiple antigens excluded. TCRdb reran the public reads through fastp at Q25 and MiXCR, keeping productive beta chains. When rows share a CDR3 protein, they turn into one entry using the most common DNA and genes. For this entry, the V and J calls and clone size follow TCRdb and not the study's own pipeline. The sample table contains tens of thousands of distinct CDR3 sequences; only one count was recorded for 15% of them. Of the sample, 4.5% to 7% is held by the ten largest clones.

The germline V gene (reference sequence) provides CDR1 SGHNT and CDR2 YYREEE. The CDR3 runs 14 amino acids, cysteine and phenylalanine included. This entry keeps only the CDR3 DNA: 42 bases, framed from base 1. V lost 4 bases and J lost 4 bases; the stretch between them is 15 bases long. This clonotype has a handful of counts. Its binding antigen is unknown. It has no much larger one-base neighbor in the sample; base qualities were not kept. On the study overall, not on this receptor specifically: VDJdb matching was skewed toward anti-spike CD8 responses and likely underestimated virus-specific expansions, missing private and CD4 specificities.

Sequencing was carried out using whole blood. The origin of this receptor is an adult who was a healthcare worker with PCR-confirmed SARS-CoV-2 infection or an uninfected control (not recorded which). The rearranged chain carries TRBV5-4 and TRBJ2-7; matching of 6 bases hints at TRBD2 as the D gene. Here the CDR3 is given as CASSQGTWSYEQYF. The bases read TGTGCCAGCAGCCAAGGGACTTGGTCTTACGAGCAGTACTTC.